These T cell receptor beta chains were read from a single sample in a study of cytotoxic CD8 clonotypes in ibrutinib-treated CLL. The assay was immunoSEQ multiplex PCR, and TCRdb's table has in-frame clones only and misses some. The table includes some 140,000 clones, under 90% detected once. The material was PBMCs, obtained after 24 months of ibrutinib treatment. The receptor set was obtained from a human donor with chronic lymphocytic leukemia. CDR3s include the opening cysteine and the closing phenylalanine or tryptophan. D genes are given only for firm matches. Some rows have no size entry. The others give once, few or many, or a class for an expanded clone.

abundance	v_gene	j_gene	d_gene	CDR3aa	CDR3nt
NA	TRBV18	TRBJ2-7	NA	CASSPRQSYEQYF	TGTGCCAGCTCACCCAGACAGAGCTACGAGCAGTACTTC
NA	TRBV19	TRBJ1-2	TRBD1	CASSPTGRANYGYTF	TGTGCCAGTTCACCGACAGGGAGAGCTAACTATGGCTACACCTTC
NA	TRBV7-8	TRBJ1-1	NA	CASSATASTEAFF	TGTGCCAGCAGCGCGACAGCGTCCACTGAAGCTTTCTTT
NA	TRBV7-8	TRBJ2-1	TRBD2	CASLGGEGYNEQFF	TGTGCCAGCCTCGGGGGGGAGGGCTACAATGAGCAGTTCTTC
NA	TRBV6-5	TRBJ2-7	NA	CASSYLMGEQYF	TGTGCCAGCAGTTACTTAATGGGTGAGCAGTACTTC
NA	TRBV6-5	TRBJ1-6	NA	CASSYSVGAGNSPLHF	TGTGCCAGCAGTTACTCCGTTGGGGCAGGTAATTCACCCCTCCACTTT
NA	TRBV19	TRBJ2-5	NA	CASSMAAGIQETQYF	TGTGCCAGTAGTATGGCGGCCGGTATCCAAGAGACCCAGTACTTC
NA	TRBV30	TRBJ1-3	NA	CAWRGSSGNTIYF	TGTGCCTGGAGGGGGTCCTCTGGAAACACCATATATTTT
few	TRBV7-2	TRBJ1-1	TRBD1	CASSLTGSNTEAFF	TGTGCCAGCAGCTTGACAGGGAGCAACACTGAAGCTTTCTTT
NA	TRBV5-1	TRBJ2-5	NA	CASSFGQKETQYF	TGCGCCAGCAGCTTTGGACAGAAAGAGACCCAGTACTTC
NA	TRBV9	TRBJ1-5	TRBD1	CASSLQAGGAPQHF	TGTGCCAGCAGCCTTCAGGCAGGGGGGGCCCCCCAGCATTTT
NA	TRBV11-3	TRBJ1-6	TRBD1	CASSTGQNSPLHF	TGTGCCAGCAGTACGGGACAGAACTCACCCCTCCACTTT
NA	TRBV7-9	TRBJ2-1	NA	CASRERNSYNEQFF	TGTGCCAGCAGAGAAAGGAACTCCTACAATGAGCAGTTCTTC
NA	TRBV27	TRBJ2-1	TRBD1	CASSPSGQWYEQFF	TGTGCCAGCAGTCCCTCGGGACAGTGGTATGAGCAGTTCTTC
NA	TRBV5-6	TRBJ2-5	TRBD2	CASSLGSGVQGTQYF	TGTGCCAGCAGCTTGGGTAGCGGGGTACAGGGGACCCAGTACTTC
NA	TRBV2	TRBJ2-1	NA	CASKKDQGGLDEQFF	TGTGCCAGCAAAAAGGATCAGGGGGGGCTTGATGAGCAGTTCTTC
NA	TRBV4-3	TRBJ2-1	NA	CASSQDWGTEQFF	TGCGCCAGCAGCCAAGATTGGGGGACTGAGCAGTTCTTC
NA	TRBV7-2	TRBJ2-3	NA	CASSENPKTQYF	TGTGCCAGCAGCGAAAACCCAAAGACGCAGTATTTT
NA	TRBV5-4	TRBJ1-1	TRBD1	CASSLTGGNTEAFF	TGTGCCAGCAGCCTGACAGGGGGAAACACTGAAGCTTTCTTT
NA	TRBV15	TRBJ2-2	NA	CATGQGPTGELFF	TGTGCCACCGGGCAGGGGCCCACCGGGGAGCTGTTTTTT
NA	TRBV7-2	TRBJ1-1	NA	CASSLAPGMNTEAFF	TGTGCCAGCAGCTTAGCCCCAGGCATGAACACTGAAGCTTTCTTT
NA	TRBV7-8	TRBJ1-2	NA	CASSLARSYGYTF	TGTGCCAGCAGCTTAGCTCGGAGCTATGGCTACACCTTC
NA	TRBV19	TRBJ2-3	TRBD1	CASSIADRTDTQYF	TGTGCCAGTAGTATAGCGGACAGGACAGATACGCAGTATTTT
NA	TRBV19	TRBJ1-3	NA	CASSTQGGPGNTIYF	TGTGCCAGTAGTACCCAGGGAGGGCCTGGAAACACCATATATTTT
NA	TRBV5-5	TRBJ1-2	NA	CASSLVPDDYGYTF	TGTGCCAGCAGCTTGGTCCCAGATGACTATGGCTACACCTTC
NA	TRBV11-2	TRBJ2-2	NA	CASSLGGTGELFF	TGTGCCAGCAGCTTGGGAGGCACCGGGGAGCTGTTTTTT
NA	TRBV6-5	TRBJ1-1	NA	CASSYGSLGTEAFF	TGTGCCAGCAGTTACGGTTCCCTGGGAACTGAAGCTTTCTTT
NA	TRBV4-2	TRBJ1-4	NA	CASSQDGTPTNEKLFF	TGTGCCAGCAGCCAAGATGGTACGCCAACTAATGAAAAACTGTTTTTT
NA	TRBV6-1	TRBJ1-2	NA	CASSEFGGENYGYTF	TGTGCCAGCAGTGAATTTGGAGGGGAAAACTATGGCTACACCTTC
few	TRBV28	TRBJ2-2	TRBD2	CASSPILAGGSTGELFF	TGTGCCAGCAGTCCAATACTAGCGGGGGGGAGCACCGGGGAGCTGTTTTTT
NA	TRBV2	TRBJ1-1	NA	CASRPGTPEAFF	TGTGCCAGCAGACCCGGGACCCCGGAAGCTTTCTTT
NA	TRBV28	TRBJ2-7	NA	CASSRYEQYF	TGTGCCAGCAGCCGCTACGAGCAGTACTTC
NA	TRBV7-2	TRBJ1-5	NA	CASDVVGGVSPQHF	TGTGCCAGCGACGTTGTGGGGGGAGTGTCGCCCCAGCATTTT
NA	TRBV2	TRBJ1-6	NA	CASRAVTEIWDNSPLHF	TGTGCCAGCAGAGCGGTAACGGAAATCTGGGATAATTCACCCCTCCACTTT
NA	TRBV5-1	TRBJ1-3	NA	CASSSTTNGNTIYF	TGCGCCAGCAGCTCGACGACAAATGGAAACACCATATATTTT
NA	TRBV25-1	TRBJ2-7	NA	CASSEFSETGLSYEQYF	TGTGCCAGCAGTGAATTTTCGGAGACAGGCCTCTCCTACGAGCAGTACTTC
NA	TRBV9	TRBJ1-5	NA	CASSVGLGASNQPQHF	TGTGCCAGCAGCGTAGGTCTAGGGGCGAGCAATCAGCCCCAGCATTTT
NA	TRBV10-3	TRBJ2-2	NA	CAISESLGRVAGGELFF	TGTGCTATCAGTGAGTCTTTGGGCAGGGTTGCAGGCGGGGAGCTGTTTTTT
NA	TRBV27	TRBJ2-2	NA	CASIGGGEVTGELFF	TGTGCCAGCATCGGGGGCGGGGAGGTCACCGGGGAGCTGTTTTTT
NA	TRBV6-5	TRBJ2-7	NA	CASNISPQGNEQYF	TGTGCCAGCAACATCAGCCCCCAGGGGAACGAGCAGTACTTC
NA	TRBV9	TRBJ2-1	NA	CASSKDRGVEQFF	TGTGCCAGCAGCAAGGACCGTGGCGTTGAGCAGTTCTTC
NA	TRBV2	TRBJ2-3	TRBD1	CASCRQGPSHTQYF	TGTGCCAGCTGTAGACAGGGGCCCTCCCATACGCAGTATTTT
NA	TRBV7-2	TRBJ2-5	NA	CASSLAGHMGETQYF	TGTGCCAGCAGCTTAGCGGGACACATGGGAGAGACCCAGTACTTC
NA	TRBV7-8	TRBJ1-6	NA	CASSLGGARDNSPLHF	TGTGCCAGCAGCTTAGGGGGGGCGCGGGATAATTCACCCCTCCACTTT
NA	TRBV27	TRBJ2-7	TRBD1	CASTQQGEPYEQYF	TGTGCCAGCACCCAACAGGGGGAACCCTACGAGCAGTACTTC
NA	TRBV5-6	TRBJ2-5	NA	CASSWTTGSETQYF	TGTGCCAGCAGCTGGACCACAGGGTCAGAGACCCAGTACTTC
NA	TRBV10-1	TRBJ2-7	NA	CASSEANSYEQYF	TGCGCCAGCAGTGAGGCCAACTCCTACGAGCAGTACTTC
NA	TRBV2	TRBJ1-5	NA	CASSDWRDQPQHF	TGTGCCAGCAGTGATTGGAGGGATCAGCCCCAGCATTTT
once	TRBV6-5	TRBJ2-3	TRBD1	CASSRQGKPTDTQYF	TGTGCCAGCAGTCGACAGGGAAAACCCACAGATACGCAGTATTTT
NA	TRBV4-1	TRBJ1-3	NA	CASSQLQQVSGNTIYF	TGCGCCAGCAGCCAACTTCAACAGGTCTCTGGAAACACCATATATTTT
once	TRBV5-5	TRBJ2-3	NA	CASSLVWSTDTQYF	TGTGCCAGCAGCTTGGTTTGGAGCACAGATACGCAGTATTTT
NA	TRBV11-3	TRBJ2-5	TRBD1	CASSLSGGQETQYF	TGTGCCAGCAGCTTATCAGGGGGCCAAGAGACCCAGTACTTC
NA	TRBV7-2	TRBJ1-6	NA	CASSLEGSIGSPLHF	TGTGCCAGCAGCTTAGAGGGCAGTATTGGATCACCCCTCCACTTT
NA	TRBV6-5	TRBJ2-5	NA	CASSSITDNLETQYF	TGTGCCAGCAGTTCGATAACGGACAATTTGGAGACCCAGTACTTC
NA	TRBV10-1	TRBJ2-2	TRBD1	CASRDSNTGELFF	TGCGCCAGTCGGGACAGTAACACCGGGGAGCTGTTTTTT